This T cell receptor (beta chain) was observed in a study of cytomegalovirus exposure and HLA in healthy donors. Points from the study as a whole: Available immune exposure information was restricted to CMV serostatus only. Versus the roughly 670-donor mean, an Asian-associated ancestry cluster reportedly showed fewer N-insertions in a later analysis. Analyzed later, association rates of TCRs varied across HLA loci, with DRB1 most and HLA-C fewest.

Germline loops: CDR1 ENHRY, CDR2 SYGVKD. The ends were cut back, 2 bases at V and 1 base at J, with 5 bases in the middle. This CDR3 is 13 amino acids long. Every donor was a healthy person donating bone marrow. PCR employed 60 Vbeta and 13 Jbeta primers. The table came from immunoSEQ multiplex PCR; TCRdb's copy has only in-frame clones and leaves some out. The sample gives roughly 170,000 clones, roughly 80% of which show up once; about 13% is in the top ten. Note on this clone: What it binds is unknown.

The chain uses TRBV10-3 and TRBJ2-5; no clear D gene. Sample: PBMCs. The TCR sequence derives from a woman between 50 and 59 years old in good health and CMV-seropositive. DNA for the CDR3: TGTGCCATCAGTGAGACTTTCCAAGAGACCCAGTACTTC. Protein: CAISETFQETQYF.